Listed here are 30 T cell receptor beta chains from one sample, sequenced in a study of cytotoxic CD8 clonotypes in ibrutinib-treated CLL. Libraries were prepared by immunoSEQ multiplex PCR; TCRdb keeps only in-frame clonotypes and omits some of them. This table holds over 25,000 clones, 55% to 65% found once. The sample here was PBMCs, taken before ibrutinib treatment. Receptor source: a human donor with chronic lymphocytic leukemia.

This chain connects TRBV5-6 to TRBJ2-3, with a weak D call TRBD2 (6 bases). Germline CDR1 reads SGHDT; CDR2 reads YYEEEE. Trimming took 4 bases from V and 0 from J, leaving 15 bases between them. The CDR3 totals 16 residues. DNA of the CDR3: TGTGCCAGCAGCCTCAGTCTAGCGCAAAGCACAGATACGCAGTATTTT. Translated: CASSLSLAQSTDTQYF.

The chain has TRBV9 and TRBJ1-6; D is unresolved. Between the trimmed V and J ends, which lost 4 bases and 10 bases, there was a span of 18 bases. Germline CDR1 SGDLS, CDR2 YYNGEE. This CDR3 is 15 amino acids long. This CDR3 reads CASSPGGSRGSPLHF. The CDR3, as DNA: TGTGCCAGCAGCCCGGGAGGGAGTAGAGGCTCACCCCTCCACTTT.

The chain joins TRBV6-5 to TRBJ1-2; 7 bases line up with TRBD1. Germline V CDR1 and CDR2: MNHEY, SVGAGI. The trim removed 4 bases at V and 3 bases at J, leaving 5 bases unmatched. The CDR3 covers 14 residues. The CDR3 DNA follows: TGTGCCAGCAGTTTTTTCGGGACAGACTATGGCTACACCTTC. Translated, it gives CASSFFGTDYGYTF.

This clone was observed a single time. The chain combines TRBV10-2 with TRBJ2-7; D gene uncertain. The CDR3 sequence is 13 residues long. The V end lost 4 bases, the J end lost 7 bases, and 14 bases lay between the germline ends. Germline V gives CDR1 WSHSY, CDR2 SAAADI. The CDR3 loop is CASSGAVPWEQYF. The CDR3 region has the DNA TGCGCCAGCAGTGGGGCGGTCCCCTGGGAGCAGTACTTC.

The chain has TRBV18 and TRBJ2-1; 13 bases map to TRBD2. Unmatched junction bases numbered 23, after V lost 3 bases and J lost 0 bases. The CDR3 is 24 residues long. Germline assignment: CDR1 KGHSH and CDR2 LQKENI. The CDR3: CASSPRTGGLSGTSGDGSYNEQFF. The CDR3 nucleotides read TGTGCCAGCTCACCCCGGACAGGGGGACTATCCGGGACTAGCGGGGACGGCTCCTACAATGAGCAGTTCTTC.

This chain links TRBV5-1 with TRBJ2-7, with a possible D match to TRBD1 (5 bases). Germline V CDR1 and CDR2: SGHRS, YFSETQ. This CDR3 has 14 residues. Trimming took 4 bases from V and 5 from J, leaving 16 bases between them. CDR3 sequence: CASSEQAVLDEQYF. CDR3 DNA: TGCGCCAGCAGCGAACAGGCCGTTTTAGACGAGCAGTACTTC.

This clone occurred a few times. The chain carries TRBV11-2 and TRBJ2-5; D remains ambiguous. The CDR3 consists of 12 residues. Per the germline V gene, CDR1 is SGHAT and CDR2 is FQNNGV. Trimming took off 5 bases at V and 4 bases at J, with 8 bases between the two ends. The CDR3 DNA follows: TGTGCCAGCAGCCAAAACCGAGAGACCCAGTACTTC. Residues: CASSQNRETQYF.

The chain recombines TRBV7-9 with TRBJ2-2; the D call may be TRBD1 or TRBD2 (5 bases each). V lost 8 bases, J lost 4 bases, and 17 bases lay in between. Germline lookup yields CDR1 SEHNR and CDR2 FQNEAQ (reference sequence). The CDR3 is 15 residues long. As DNA, the CDR3 is TGTGCCAGCCTCCGGGGCCATACCTTCACCGGGGAGCTGTTTTTT. It is translated as CASLRGHTFTGELFF.

V and J are TRBV19 and TRBJ1-5; D unclear. The CDR3 spans 13 residues. Trimming removed 0 bases from V and 3 bases from J, with 3 bases in between. Germline V gives CDR1 LNHDA, CDR2 SQIVND (reference sequence). The CDR3 DNA reads TGTGCCAGTAGTATAGACCTCAATCAGCCCCAGCATTTT. It is translated as CASSIDLNQPQHF.

By sample share, this clone is medium-sized. The rearrangement joins TRBV30 to TRBJ2-2; D remains ambiguous. V was clipped by 4 bases and J by 3 bases, with 9 bases between them. Germline V gene lookup returns CDR1 GTSNPN and CDR2 SVGIG (reference sequence). This CDR3 comprises 13 residues. CDR3 region: CAWNFGDTGELFF. In DNA, the CDR3 is TGTGCCTGGAACTTTGGTGACACCGGGGAGCTGTTTTTT.

This chain uses TRBV5-6 with TRBJ1-1; D is ambiguous. CDR1 and CDR2 (germline): SGHDT, YYEEEE. This CDR3 has 14 amino acids. Trimming took off 3 bases at V and 4 bases at J, with 13 bases between the two ends. CDR3 in DNA: TGTGCCAGCAGCTCGGACTCCACCGGCACTGAAGCTTTCTTT. Residues: CASSSDSTGTEAFF. Full variable domain (remainder filled in from reference TRBV5-6 and TRBJ1-1): DAGVTQSPTHLIKTRGQQVTLRCSPKSGHDTVSWYQQALGQGPQFIFQYYEEEERQRGNFPDRFSGHQFPNYSSELNVNALLLGDSALYLCASSSDSTGTEAFFGQGTRLTVV.

The genes are TRBV28 and TRBJ1-6; no firm D call. CDR1 and CDR2 from the germline V gene are MDHEN and SYDVKM. V was trimmed by 4 bases and J by 10 bases, leaving 17 bases between them. The CDR3 is made up of 15 amino acids. CDR3 nucleotide sequence: TGTGCCAGCAGTTCCCCTTCTCCAGGAAAATCACCCCTCCACTTT. The encoded protein is CASSSPSPGKSPLHF.

V usage is TRBV9 and J usage is TRBJ2-1; 10 bases are a match to TRBD1. The CDR3 is made up of 15 amino acids. With 0 bases clipped from V and 7 bases from J, the junction kept 4 bases outside the gene matches. Germline V gives CDR1 SGDLS, CDR2 YYNGEE. The CDR3 loop reads CASSVARDRGNEQFF. CDR3 sequence (DNA): TGTGCCAGCAGCGTAGCCCGGGACAGGGGAAATGAGCAGTTCTTC.

The rearrangement uses TRBV7-9 and TRBJ2-1, with 11 bases fitting TRBD2. V dropped 4 bases and J dropped 8; count of bases not matched to a gene: 7. Germline V gives CDR1 SEHNR, CDR2 FQNEAQ (reference sequence). The CDR3 length is 15 residues. The CDR3 region is CASSSLAGVGDEQFF. CDR3 coding DNA: TGTGCCAGCAGCTCACTAGCGGGAGTGGGAGATGAGCAGTTCTTC.

The genes are TRBV6-6 and TRBJ2-3; TRBD2 agrees at 7 bases. CDR1 and CDR2 (germline): MNHNY, SVGAGI (reference sequence). The J segment lost 0 bases and the V segment lost 0 bases, leaving 0 bases of the junction unmatched. The CDR3 contains 15 residues. CDR3 sequence (DNA): TGTGCCAGCAGTTACTCGCGGGGGAGCACAGATACGCAGTATTTT. This encodes CASSYSRGSTDTQYF.

This clone was detected only a few times. V and J are TRBV5-5 and TRBJ2-7, with 7 bases that match TRBD1. J was trimmed by 3 bases and V by 4 bases; bases with no gene match: 7. Germline CDR1 and CDR2: SGHKS and YYEKEE (reference sequence). The CDR3 runs 14 residues. The CDR3 coding sequence is TGTGCCAGCAGCCCCGGGACAGAATACTACGAGCAGTACTTC. This encodes CASSPGTEYYEQYF.

This clone was found a few times. The V gene is TRBV20-1, the J gene TRBJ2-7; D may be TRBD2 (6 bases). Germline V CDR1 and CDR2: DFQATT, SNEGSKA (reference sequence). The CDR3 contains 11 residues. Trimming removed 6 bases at V and 3 bases at J, with 9 bases between. Here the CDR3 DNA reads TGCAGTGCGTGGAGGGACTACGAGCAGTACTTC. This gives the protein CSAWRDYEQYF.

The chain links TRBV4-1 to TRBJ2-2, with 7 bases that match TRBD1. J gave up 2 bases and V 4 bases, and 7 bases lay outside the gene matches. The CDR3 totals 16 residues. Germline V gene sequence: CDR1 MGHRA, CDR2 YSYEKL. The CDR3 bases are TGCGCCAGCAGCCCCGCGACAGGGCCCAACACCGGGGAGCTGTTTTTT. It translates to CASSPATGPNTGELFF.

V is TRBV6-1 and J is TRBJ2-7; TRBD1 is a possible D gene (6 bases). V shed 8 bases and J shed 6 bases, with 20 bases lying between them. Germline V gives CDR1 MNHNS, CDR2 SASEGT. The CDR3 consists of 14 residues. The CDR3 DNA is TGTGCCAGCGTCCGGGAAGGGACACGAGGCGAGCAGTACTTC. Its protein is CASVREGTRGEQYF.

The rearrangement uses TRBV10-3 and TRBJ2-7, with TRBD2 as a possible D gene (5 bases). Germline lookup yields CDR1 ENHRY and CDR2 SYGVKD. V lost 11 bases to trimming and J lost 0 bases, with 17 bases between them. The CDR3 totals 14 residues. CDR3: CAVARSGSSYEQYF. CDR3 nucleotides: TGTGCCGTCGCTCGATCGGGGAGCTCCTACGAGCAGTACTTC.

This clone was detected a few times. The rearrangement joins TRBV28 to TRBJ1-2, with unresolved D. The germline gives CDR1 MDHEN, CDR2 SYDVKM. This CDR3 has 14 residues. Trimming took off 5 bases at V and 2 bases at J, with 12 bases between the two ends. The CDR3 protein is CASSQGPSNYGYTF. The CDR3, as DNA: TGTGCCAGCAGTCAAGGGCCTTCCAACTATGGCTACACCTTC.

This clone was seen more than once but under ten times. The V call is TRBV4-1, the J call TRBJ1-2; D is unclear. Looked up from germline, CDR1 is MGHRA and CDR2 is YSYEKL. The CDR3 is 14 amino acids. Between the trimmed V and J ends, which lost 0 bases and 4 bases, there was a span of 9 bases. Written as DNA, the CDR3 is TGCGCCAGCAGCCAAGATGAGGGCACCTATGGCTACACCTTC. Its protein product is CASSQDEGTYGYTF.

V and J are TRBV5-1 and TRBJ2-3; 7 bases line up with TRBD2. J was trimmed by 6 bases and V by 0 bases; bases with no gene match: 10. Germline V gives CDR1 SGHRS, CDR2 YFSETQ. CDR3 length: 16 residues. CDR3 residues: CASSLEGLSGQDTQYF. The CDR3 DNA reads as TGCGCCAGCAGCTTGGAGGGACTATCAGGCCAGGATACGCAGTATTTT. Full variable domain (missing parts from reference TRBV5-1 and TRBJ2-3): KAGVTQTPRYLIKTRGQQVTLSCSPISGHRSVSWYQQTPGQGLQFLFEYFSETQRNKGNFPGRFSGRQFSNSRSEMNVSTLELGDSALYLCASSLEGLSGQDTQYFGPGTRLTVL.

This chain connects TRBV10-1 to TRBJ2-7; 7 bases line up with TRBD1. Looked up from germline, CDR1 is WNHNN and CDR2 is SYGVQD (reference sequence). This CDR3 contains 13 residues. Losses at the gene ends were 6 bases for V and 3 bases for J; bases not matched to a gene: 5. The CDR3 reads CASSHRDSYEQYF. For the CDR3, the DNA is TGCGCCAGCAGCCACCGGGACAGCTACGAGCAGTACTTC.

The J gene is TRBJ2-3, the V gene TRBV2, with 8 bases fitting TRBD1. Trimming removed 2 bases from V and 0 bases from J; junction bases left unmatched: 16. The CDR3 totals 20 residues. The germline V gene encodes CDR1 SNHLY and CDR2 FYNNEI. In DNA, the CDR3 is TGTGCCAGCAGTGAATTTCTCGGGACAGGCCGCCTCTCTAGCACAGATACGCAGTATTTT. Protein sequence: CASSEFLGTGRLSSTDTQYF.

The rearrangement uses TRBV6-1 and TRBJ1-3, with 7 bases matching TRBD1. V was clipped by 4 bases and J by 8 bases; unmatched bases: 17. Germline V CDR1 and CDR2: MNHNS, SASEGT. The CDR3 is 17 residues long. The CDR3 region has the DNA TGTGCCAGCAGTGGACCGACAGGGAAACTTGGATTGGACACCATATATTTT. Amino acids: CASSGPTGKLGLDTIYF.

The chain combines TRBV5-5 with TRBJ2-1; D gene ambiguous. Germline V gene sequence: CDR1 SGHKS, CDR2 YYEKEE (reference sequence). The ends were cut back, 0 bases at V and 0 bases at J, with 4 bases in the middle. This CDR3 has 14 amino acids. This chain's CDR3 is CASSLESSYNEQFF. CDR3 sequence (DNA): TGTGCCAGCAGCTTGGAGAGCTCCTACAATGAGCAGTTCTTC.

This chain joins TRBV10-2 and TRBJ2-3; possibly TRBD2 for D (7 bases). This CDR3 region has 15 residues. Germline V gene sequence: CDR1 WSHSY, CDR2 SAAADI. With 0 bases removed from V and 4 bases from J, the gap between germline ends came to 11 bases. As DNA, the CDR3 is TGCGCCAGCAGTGAGTCGGGAGGGGGGGCAGATACGCAGTATTTT. Protein product: CASSESGGGADTQYF.

The chain combines TRBV5-1 with TRBJ2-5; 8 bases align to TRBD1. The CDR3 runs 17 residues. Trimming at V came to 0 bases and at J to 2 bases, leaving 9 bases not matched to a gene. CDR1 and CDR2 (germline): SGHRS, YFSETQ. This CDR3 is CASSLGPQGAGQETQYF. CDR3 DNA sequence: TGCGCCAGCAGCTTGGGCCCTCAGGGGGCTGGGCAAGAGACCCAGTACTTC.

The gene calls are TRBV5-1 and TRBJ1-2, with D hard to call. V lost 6 bases and J 7 bases, leaving 19 bases between the germline ends. The CDR3 sequence is 14 residues long. In germline, CDR1 is SGHRS, CDR2 YFSETQ. The CDR3 DNA is TGCGCCAGCACAACGGCTCCAGCTCTACGTGGCTACACCTTC. This translates into CASTTAPALRGYTF. The full variable domain, in which reference TRBV5-1 and TRBJ1-2 provide the parts outside the CDR3, is KAGVTQTPRYLIKTRGQQVTLSCSPISGHRSVSWYQQTPGQGLQFLFEYFSETQRNKGNFPGRFSGRQFSNSRSEMNVSTLELGDSALYLCASTTAPALRGYTFGSGTRLTVV.